Following are 13 T cell receptor beta chains from one sample sequenced in a study of blood T cells in healthy people across ages. The use of a sample-barcoded 5' primer and a J-beta primer mix characterized a second PCR of roughly 6 to 11 cycles. TCRdb redid the calling of the 5' RACE reads with MiXCR, one entry per CDR3 protein. The sample consists of roughly 800,000 distinct CDR3 sequences, around 24% of them appearing once. The sample was also linked to a second study, of T cells of mothers and their children.

The sequenced material came from blood. Receptors originate from a boy between 5 and 17 years old in good health.

This clonotype was detected ten times or more. V and J are TRBV14 and TRBJ1-1, with TRBD1 matching 10 bases. Trimming took 4 bases from V and 11 from J; bases not matched to a gene: 7. The germline CDR1 and CDR2 sequences are SGHDN and FVKESK. CDR3 length: 13 amino acids. CDR3 region: CASSRQGALGAFF. CDR3 coding DNA: TGTGCCAGCAGCCGACAGGGGGCCTTGGGGGCTTTCTTT.

The gene calls are TRBV5-1 and TRBJ1-2; perhaps TRBD1 as D (5 bases). Trimming cost V 3 bases and J 10 bases, with 16 bases left between them. The germline CDR1 and CDR2 sequences are SGHRS and YFSETQ. The CDR3 is made up of 13 amino acids. CDR3 DNA sequence: TGCGCCAGCAGCTCCCAGGGAGATCGGGACTACACCTTC. Protein product: CASSSQGDRDYTF.

The chain has TRBV7-2 and TRBJ1-2, with D perhaps matching TRBD1 (6 bases). The CDR3 has 14 amino acids. With 1 base removed from V and 6 bases from J, the gap between germline ends came to 12 bases. From germline, CDR1 is SGHTA and CDR2 FQGNSA. CDR3 residues: CASSLDREFNGYTF. The CDR3 coding sequence is TGTGCCAGCAGCTTAGACAGGGAGTTCAATGGCTACACCTTC.

This clonotype has a handful of counts. V and J are TRBV29-1 and TRBJ1-2, with D unclear. With 4 bases removed from V and 2 bases from J, the gap between germline ends came to 11 bases. This CDR3 region has 13 residues. Looked up from germline, CDR1 is SQVTM and CDR2 is ANQGSEA. The CDR3 sequence is CSVAAGFNYGYTF. The CDR3 region has the DNA TGCAGCGTTGCGGCGGGCTTCAACTATGGCTACACCTTC. The whole variable domain, filled in from reference TRBV29-1 and TRBJ1-2, reads SAVISQKPSRDICQRGTSLTIQCQVDSQVTMMFWYRQQPGQSLTLIATANQGSEATYESGFVIDKFPISRPNLTFSTLTVSNMSPEDSSIYLCSVAAGFNYGYTFGSGTRLTVV.

As concerns this clonotype: The junction differs from germline at one of its ends, possibly a read error. This chain links TRBV29-1 with TRBJ2-3, with a possible D match to TRBD1 (6 bases). Germline CDR1 reads SQVTM; CDR2 reads ANQGSEA. The CDR3 runs 16 residues. The CDR3 nucleotides are TGCAGCGTTGAAGATCGACAGGACCTTAGCACAGATACGCACTATTTT. As protein: CSVEDRQDLSTDTHYF.

The V gene is TRBV5-1, the J gene TRBJ1-1; D gene unclear. CDR3 length: 14 residues. Per germline, CDR1 SGHRS and CDR2 YFSETQ. The germline V and J ends were trimmed by 1 base and 1 base, with 8 bases remaining between them. The CDR3, as DNA: TGCGCCAGCAGCTTGAATCGCCGGAACACTGAAGCTTTCTTT. Translating it yields CASSLNRRNTEAFF.

Remarks on this clonotype: Its ends do not fully match the called genes, so a read error is possible. The V call is TRBV5-5, the J call TRBJ2-5; D remains unclear. CDR1 and CDR2 from the germline V gene are SGHKS and YYEKEE (reference sequence). This CDR3 comprises 14 residues. CDR3 loop: CAGSLDRVRETQYF. The CDR3 nucleotides read TGTGCCGGCAGCTTGGATAGGGTTCGGGAGACCCAGTACTTC. The whole variable domain, remainder taken from reference TRBV5-5 and TRBJ2-5, is DAGVTQSPTHLIKTRGQQVTLRCSPISGHKSVSWYQQVLGQGPQFIFQYYEKEERGRGNFPDRFSARQFPNYSSELNVNALLLGDSALYLCAGSLDRVRETQYFGPGTRLLVL.

The V and J genes are TRBV6-2 or TRBV6-3 and TRBJ2-2, with 8 bases lining up with TRBD1. With 2 bases clipped from V and 12 bases from J, the junction kept 5 bases outside the gene matches. Germline-derived CDR1 and CDR2 are MNHEY and SVGEGT. The CDR3 spans 13 residues. The CDR3 here is CASSYQGQVKLFF. In nucleotides, the CDR3 is TGTGCCAGCAGTTACCAGGGACAGGTTAAGCTGTTTTTT.

The chain employs TRBV7-8 and TRBJ1-4, with no clear D. Germline values: CDR1 SGHVS, CDR2 FQNEAQ. The CDR3 totals 13 residues. Between the trimmed V and J ends, which lost 3 bases and 8 bases, there was a span of 10 bases. The chain's CDR3 is CASSFGSREKLFF. CDR3 nucleotide sequence: TGTGCCAGCAGCTTTGGCAGTCGGGAAAAACTGTTTTTT.

V gene TRBV4-1 combines with J gene TRBJ2-1, with D possibly TRBD1 on 6 matching bases. The J call may be wrong; the DNA end is better matched by TRBJ2-5. The germline V gene encodes CDR1 MGHRA and CDR2 YSYEKL. The CDR3 runs to 14 residues. CDR3 nucleotides: TGCGCCAGCAGCAACCAGGACAGCTCGGAGACCCAGTACTTC. Protein: CASSNQDSSETQYF.

CDR3 DNA sequence: TGCAGTGCGGTTCAGGGAAGGGAACTGTTTTTT. Protein product: CSAVQGRELFF. The chain has TRBV20-1 and TRBJ1-4, with TRBD1 as a possible D gene (5 bases). Trimming shortened V by 6 bases and J by 12 bases, and 14 bases separated the two germline ends. Germline loops: CDR1 DFQATT, CDR2 SNEGSKA (reference sequence). The CDR3 has 11 amino acids.

This chain connects TRBV11-2 to TRBJ2-3; 8 bases map to TRBD1. V dropped 5 bases and J dropped 4; count of bases not matched to a gene: 8. Per the germline V gene, CDR1 is SGHAT and CDR2 is FQNNGV. CDR3 length equals 15 residues. In DNA form, the CDR3 reads TGTGCCAGCAGCACCCACAGGGGGAAGGCAGATACGCAGTATTTT. This translates into CASSTHRGKADTQYF.

The chain is built from TRBV27 and TRBJ2-5; either TRBD1 or TRBD2 may supply D (6 bases each). Germline lookup yields CDR1 MNHEY and CDR2 SMNVEV (reference sequence). The V end lost 4 bases, the J end lost 3 bases, and 21 bases lay between the germline ends. The CDR3 totals 17 residues. In DNA form, the CDR3 reads TGTGCCAGCAGTTCCTACGGAGCAGGGGAGGTGAAAGAGACCCAGTACTTC. Amino acid sequence: CASSSYGAGEVKETQYF.